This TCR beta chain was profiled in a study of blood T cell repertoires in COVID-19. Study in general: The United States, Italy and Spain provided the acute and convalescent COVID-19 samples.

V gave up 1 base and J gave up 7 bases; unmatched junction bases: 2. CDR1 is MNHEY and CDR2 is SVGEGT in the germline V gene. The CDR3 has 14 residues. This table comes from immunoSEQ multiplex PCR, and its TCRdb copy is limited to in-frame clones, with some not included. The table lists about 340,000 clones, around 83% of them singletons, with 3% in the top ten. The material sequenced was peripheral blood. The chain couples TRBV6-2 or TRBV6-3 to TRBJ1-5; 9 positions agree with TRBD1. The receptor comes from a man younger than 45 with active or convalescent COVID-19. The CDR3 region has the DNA TGTGCCAGCAGTTACTGGGACAGGGTACAGCCCCAGCATTTT. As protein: CASSYWDRVQPQHF.